Below, 4 T cell receptor beta chains from the same sample are listed, as sequenced in a study of shared clonotypes between healthy human individuals. Assay used: immunoSEQ multiplex PCR; TCRdb lists only in-frame clones, some missing. The sample lists 700,000 or so clones; about two thirds were seen once. Sequencing used memory CD4+ T cells sorted from blood. Subset denoted: CD45RA-negative fraction. The receptor set was obtained from a woman aged 30 to 39 in good health.

The V gene is TRBV4-1, the J gene TRBJ1-4; maybe TRBD1 (6 bases). With 1 base removed from V and 4 bases from J, the gap between germline ends came to 13 bases. The length of the CDR3 is 16 residues. Germline assignment: CDR1 MGHRA and CDR2 YSYEKL. The CDR3 DNA reads as TGCGCCAGCAGCCAAGCGCTTCAGGGGAGTAATGAAAAACTGTTTTTT. It is translated as CASSQALQGSNEKLFF.

This clone was seen a handful of times. The J gene is TRBJ1-4, the V gene TRBV4-1; possibly TRBD1 for D (5 bases). Deletions cut 0 bases from V and 9 bases from J, with 17 bases between. CDR1 and CDR2 from the germline V gene are MGHRA and YSYEKL. CDR3 size: 16 residues. The CDR3 reads CASSQDGGQGRKKLFF. The CDR3 DNA reads as TGCGCCAGCAGCCAAGATGGAGGCCAGGGTCGGAAAAAACTGTTTTTT.

This clone has a single count. CDR3 loop: CASSPGTRGLGEQYF. The CDR3 coding sequence is TGCGCCAGCAGCCCCGGGACTAGAGGTCTTGGGGAGCAGTACTTC. J is TRBJ2-7 and V is TRBV5-1; 8 bases line up with TRBD2. Per germline, CDR1 SGHRS and CDR2 YFSETQ. The CDR3 has 15 amino acids. V shed 4 bases and J 7 bases; nucleotides not matched to a gene: 13. The whole variable domain, remainder taken from reference TRBV5-1 and TRBJ2-7, is KAGVTQTPRYLIKTRGQQVTLSCSPISGHRSVSWYQQTPGQGLQFLFEYFSETQRNKGNFPGRFSGRQFSNSRSEMNVSTLELGDSALYLCASSPGTRGLGEQYFGPGTRLTVT.

On this clone: Different DNA sequences within this sample yield the same CDR3. The rearrangement links TRBV5-1 to TRBJ2-7; D remains unclear. The CDR3 totals 11 residues. The germline V gene has CDR1 SGHRS and CDR2 YFSETQ. Trimming cost V 0 bases and J 4 bases, with 2 bases left between them. The CDR3 region is CASSLDYEQYF. DNA for the CDR3: TGCGCCAGCAGCTTGGATTACGAGCAGTACTTC.